Detailed here is one TCR beta chain. Its specificity is not known. This record belongs to a study of memory CD4+ T cells and cytomegalovirus serostatus. Whole-study context: Donors were healthy Belgian adults, about ten CMV seropositive and about two dozen seronegative. Study-wide results and caveats: Each of approximately 63 CMV-associated TCRbeta sequences occurred in one to five individuals.

Single viable CD3+CD4+CD8-CD45RO+ cells were sorted as the memory CD4+ T cells. Trimming removed 0 bases at V and 2 bases at J, with 15 bases between. This CDR3 has 16 residues. Germline loops: CDR1 SGDLS, CDR2 YYNGEE. Measured with immunoSEQ multiplex PCR; TCRdb has only the in-frame clones, and not every one. The sample consists of fewer than 35,000 clones, around 75% of them appearing once. The chain employs TRBV9 and TRBJ2-7, with D perhaps TRBD1 (6 bases). Material: memory CD4+ T cells from blood. The clonotype originates from an adult in good health and CMV-seronegative. CDR3 DNA sequence: TGTGCCAGCAGCGTAGGGGCAGGGGTAGGGGCCTACGAGCAGTACTTC. It is translated as CASSVGAGVGAYEQYF. Full variable domain (remainder filled in from reference TRBV9 and TRBJ2-7): DSGVTQTPKHLITATGQRVTLRCSPRSGDLSVYWYQQSLDQGLQFLIQYYNGEERAKGNILERFSAQQFPDLHSELNLSSLELGDSALYFCASSVGAGVGAYEQYFGPGTRLTVT.